One and the same sample provided the 26 T cell receptor beta chains below, sequenced in a study of cytomegalovirus exposure and HLA in healthy donors. PCR amplification relied on 60 Vbeta primers (plus 13 Jbeta primers). Here immunoSEQ multiplex PCR was the method, and the copy in TCRdb shows in-frame clones only, minus some. The repertoire holds 150,000 to 200,000 clones, with 80% as singletons. Specimen: PBMCs. The receptors come from a woman between 40 and 55 years old in good health and CMV-seronegative.

This clone was picked up one time. This rearrangement joins TRBV4-2 to TRBJ2-3; D is perhaps TRBD2 (6 bases). Trimming cost V 0 bases and J 0 bases, with 7 bases left between them. CDR1 and CDR2 from the germline V gene are LGHNA and YNFKEQ. This CDR3 has 15 amino acids. The CDR3 DNA reads TGTGCCAGCAGCCAAGATGCGGGAAGCACAGATACGCAGTATTTT. It encodes CASSQDAGSTDTQYF.

The sample holds a few counts of this clone. This rearrangement joins TRBV19 to TRBJ1-1, with 8 bases that match TRBD1. Trimming took 6 bases from V and 7 from J; bases not matched to a gene: 10. The CDR3 length is 14 residues. The germline V gene encodes CDR1 LNHDA and CDR2 SQIVND (reference sequence). The CDR3 loop is CASSIDRGNGEAFF. CDR3 nucleotides: TGTGCCAGTAGCATTGACAGGGGAAATGGTGAAGCTTTCTTT.

V gene TRBV7-2 combines with J gene TRBJ2-5, with TRBD2 matching 8 bases. Germline V lookup: CDR1 SGHTA, CDR2 FQGNSA. This CDR3 comprises 14 residues. J lost 2 bases, V lost 5 bases, and 4 bases had no gene match. CDR3 bases: TGTGCCAGCAGCGTACGGGGGGGGCAAGAGACCCAGTACTTC. It codes for CASSVRGGQETQYF.

A few counts support this clone. The chain recombines TRBV6-6 with TRBJ1-1, with 9 bases that match TRBD1. Per germline, CDR1 MNHNY and CDR2 SVGAGI (reference sequence). V lost 1 base and J lost 8; bases outside the gene matches: 2. The CDR3 has 13 amino acids. CDR3 in amino acids: CASSYYRGREAFF. In nucleotides, the CDR3 is TGTGCCAGCAGTTACTACAGGGGGCGGGAAGCTTTCTTT.

V is TRBV7-3 and J is TRBJ2-5; no clear D gene. The CDR3 runs to 13 residues. Looked up from germline, CDR1 is SGHTA and CDR2 is FQGTGA. V shed 0 bases and J shed 7 bases, with 9 bases lying between them. CDR3 loop: CASSLTRSGTQYF. The DNA for the CDR3 is TGTGCCAGCAGCTTAACTCGTTCGGGGACCCAGTACTTC.

J is TRBJ2-5 and V is TRBV15; possibly TRBD2 for D (6 bases). Germline assignment: CDR1 LNHNV and CDR2 YYDKDF (reference sequence). This CDR3 has 15 amino acids. Trimming cost V 0 bases and J 5 bases, with 13 bases left between them. DNA for the CDR3: TGTGCCACCAGCAGAGATAGCCCAGGGAGGGAGACCCAGTACTTC. It codes for CATSRDSPGRETQYF. Filled out from reference TRBV15 and TRBJ2-5, the complete variable domain reads DAMVIQNPRYQVTQFGKPVTLSCSQTLNHNVMYWYQQKSSQAPKLLFHYYDKDFNNEADTPDNFQSRRPNTSFCFLDIRSPGLGDTAMYLCATSRDSPGRETQYFGPGTRLLVL.

V gene TRBV7-2 combines with J gene TRBJ1-1, with a tentative D call TRBD1 (5 bases). This CDR3 contains 14 residues. Germline CDR1 and CDR2: SGHTA and FQGNSA. Trimming removed 2 bases at V and 6 bases at J, with 13 bases between. The CDR3 coding sequence is TGTGCCAGCAGCTTATATGAGGGGAGGTCTGAAGCTTTCTTT. This encodes CASSLYEGRSEAFF.

This sequence joins TRBV30 and TRBJ2-3; D perhaps matches TRBD2 (5 bases). Germline CDR1 and CDR2: GTSNPN and SVGIG (reference sequence). Trimming removed 2 bases from V and 2 bases from J, with 17 bases in between. The CDR3 covers 16 residues. For the CDR3, the DNA is TGTGCCTGGAGTCCCGGGGTCAGCCTATTCACAGATACGCAGTATTTT. Translated: CAWSPGVSLFTDTQYF.

This clone was seen only a few times. Written as DNA, the CDR3 is TGTGCCAGCAGTGCCGCGGGGGGGCCTTACAATGAGCAGTTCTTC. Protein: CASSAAGGPYNEQFF. V is TRBV2 and J is TRBJ2-1, with TRBD2 matching over 9 bases. Germline CDR1 is SNHLY and CDR2 is FYNNEI. This CDR3 spans 15 amino acids. V lost 4 bases and J lost 4; bases outside the gene matches: 5.

This sequence joins TRBV5-6 and TRBJ2-3, with D maybe TRBD2 (5 bases). Trimming pared 0 bases from V and 2 bases from J, leaving 10 bases between. Germline lookup yields CDR1 SGHDT and CDR2 YYEEEE. The CDR3 totals 15 residues. CDR3 amino acids: CASSLVERYTDTQYF. The CDR3, as DNA: TGTGCCAGCAGCTTGGTTGAGCGGTACACAGATACGCAGTATTTT.

The chain has TRBV2 and TRBJ2-1, with 7 positions matching TRBD2. Germline CDR1 SNHLY, CDR2 FYNNEI. V was pared by 5 bases and J by 1 base, with 5 bases of the junction left unmatched. The CDR3 consists of 15 residues. The CDR3 here is CASSQSGASYNEQFF. The CDR3 nucleotides read TGTGCCAGCAGTCAAAGCGGGGCATCCTACAATGAGCAGTTCTTC.

This chain connects TRBV7-8 to TRBJ2-7; 7 positions match TRBD1. V lost 4 bases and J lost 1; bases outside the gene matches: 4. The CDR3 is 14 amino acids. CDR1 is SGHVS, CDR2 FQNEAQ, per germline. Here the CDR3 DNA reads TGTGCCAGCAGCTATCCAGGGGGTTCCTACGAGCAGTACTTC. This sequence encodes CASSYPGGSYEQYF. The full variable domain, its missing parts supplied by reference TRBV7-8 and TRBJ2-7, is GAGVSQSPRYKVAKRGQDVALRCDPISGHVSLFWYQQALGQGPEFLTYFQNEAQLDKSGLPSDRFFAERPEGSVSTLKIQRTQQEDSAVYLCASSYPGGSYEQYFGPGTRLTVT.

The chain carries TRBV5-4 and TRBJ2-2; 8 bases fit TRBD1. Germline V gene sequence: CDR1 SGHNT, CDR2 YYREEE (reference sequence). J was trimmed by 3 bases and V by 2 bases; bases with no gene match: 6. The CDR3 is 16 residues long. The CDR3 sequence is CASSFPDRGDTGELFF. The CDR3 DNA reads as TGTGCCAGCAGCTTCCCCGACAGGGGCGACACCGGGGAGCTGTTTTTT.

The chain links TRBV21-1 to TRBJ2-1; the table names TRBD2, a call not compared with the DNA. TRBV21-1 is recorded as a pseudogene. The CDR3 is 18 amino acids. CDR3 residues: CASSKVEGDTGGYNEQFF. The CDR3 DNA reads as TGTGCCAGCAGCAAAGTTGAAGGGGATACGGGAGGCTACAATGAGCAGTTCTTC.

This clone came up a few times. V is TRBV11-2 and J is TRBJ2-2; no clear D gene. Between the trimmed V and J ends, which lost 5 bases and 7 bases, there was a span of 8 bases. CDR3 length: 12 residues. Germline values: CDR1 SGHAT, CDR2 FQNNGV. The CDR3 bases are TGTGCCAGCAGCCTTTCCTACGGGGAGCTGTTTTTT. Translated: CASSLSYGELFF.

The gene calls are TRBV7-6 and TRBJ2-1; a weak D match, TRBD2 (6 bases). The CDR3 consists of 15 residues. V was clipped by 2 bases and J by 5 bases, with 13 bases between them. The germline gives CDR1 SGHVS, CDR2 FNYEAQ. In DNA form, the CDR3 reads TGTGCCAGCAGCTTATTCGCGGGAAACCACAATGAGCAGTTCTTC. Protein sequence: CASSLFAGNHNEQFF.

The chain recombines TRBV7-9 with TRBJ1-5, with a weak D call TRBD1 (6 bases). Per germline, CDR1 SEHNR and CDR2 FQNEAQ (reference sequence). Trimming took off 4 bases at V and 5 bases at J, with 12 bases between the two ends. The CDR3 contains 14 residues. The CDR3 loop is CASSSQGSHQPQHF. CDR3 nucleotides: TGTGCCAGCAGCTCCCAGGGGTCTCATCAGCCCCAGCATTTT.

This clone was observed once. The rearrangement joins TRBV9 to TRBJ1-1, with unresolved D. Germline CDR1 reads SGDLS; CDR2 reads YYNGEE. CDR3 length: 15 residues. The V end was cut by 3 bases, the J end by 2 bases, with 14 bases between. The CDR3 DNA reads TGTGCCAGCAGCGCAGTTCCGGGAGGAAACACTGAAGCTTTCTTT. This codes for CASSAVPGGNTEAFF. Supplemented by reference TRBV9 and TRBJ1-1, the full variable domain reads DSGVTQTPKHLITATGQRVTLRCSPRSGDLSVYWYQQSLDQGLQFLIQYYNGEERAKGNILERFSAQQFPDLHSELNLSSLELGDSALYFCASSAVPGGNTEAFFGQGTRLTVV.

The rearrangement uses TRBV5-1 and TRBJ2-2; 9 bases match TRBD1. Losses at the gene ends were 6 bases for V and 6 bases for J; bases not matched to a gene: 6. The germline V gene encodes CDR1 SGHRS and CDR2 YFSETQ. This CDR3 has 14 amino acids. CDR3 sequence (DNA): TGCGCCAGCAAAGGACAGGGGACGGCCGGGGAGCTGTTTTTT. Encoded protein: CASKGQGTAGELFF.

This clone was picked up a small number of times. The chain carries TRBV18 and TRBJ1-1, with 7 bases fitting TRBD1. The ends lost 4 bases at V and 0 bases at J; junction bases unmatched: 26. The CDR3 spans 22 residues. Germline V gives CDR1 KGHSH, CDR2 LQKENI. The CDR3 reads CASSRRYRLGTEGTTMNTEAFF. CDR3 nucleotide sequence: TGTGCCAGCTCACGGCGGTATCGGTTAGGGACAGAGGGTACTACCATGAACACTGAAGCTTTCTTT.

The V call is TRBV6-4, the J call TRBJ1-5; 11 nucleotides line up with TRBD1. CDR1 and CDR2 (germline): MRHNA, SNTAGT. J was trimmed by 6 bases and V by 0 bases; bases with no gene match: 4. This CDR3 spans 16 amino acids. CDR3 DNA sequence: TGTGCCAGCAGTGACTCGGGACAGGGGGTAGGTCAGCCCCAGCATTTT. Encoded protein: CASSDSGQGVGQPQHF.

This chain joins TRBV5-4 and TRBJ2-7; TRBD2 matches at 11 bases. This CDR3 has 17 amino acids. V was pared by 4 bases and J by 7 bases, with 16 bases of the junction left unmatched. Germline V CDR1 and CDR2: SGHNT, YYREEE (reference sequence). As DNA, the CDR3 is TGTGCCAGCAGCCCCCCGGGAAGTAGCGGGAGGGTTGGGGAGCAGTACTTC. This gives the protein CASSPPGSSGRVGEQYF.

CDR3 protein: CASRSSGRVYEQYF. The DNA of the CDR3 is TGTGCCAGCCGGAGCAGCGGGAGGGTGTACGAGCAGTACTTC. The chain is built from TRBV2 and TRBJ2-7; 10 positions agree with TRBD2. The CDR3 has 14 residues. CDR1 and CDR2 from the germline V gene are SNHLY and FYNNEI. V shed 8 bases, J shed 4 bases, and the junction held 8 bases outside the gene matches. Full variable domain (outside the CDR3, taken from reference TRBV2 and TRBJ2-7): EPEVTQTPSHQVTQMGQEVILRCVPISNHLYFYWYRQILGQKVEFLVSFYNNEISEKSEIFDDQFSVERPDGSNFTLKIRSTKLEDSAMYFCASRSSGRVYEQYFGPGTRLTVT.

This chain connects TRBV7-9 to TRBJ1-4; 8 nucleotides match TRBD1. The CDR3 length is 14 residues. CDR1 SEHNR and CDR2 FQNEAQ come from the germline V gene (reference sequence). J gave up 5 bases and V 6 bases, and 5 bases lay outside the gene matches. CDR3 region: CASREGTGNEKLFF. The CDR3, as DNA: TGTGCCAGCAGGGAAGGGACAGGAAATGAAAAACTGTTTTTT. The whole variable domain, remainder taken from reference TRBV7-9 and TRBJ1-4, is DTGVSQNPRHKITKRGQNVTFRCDPISEHNRLYWYRQTLGQGPEFLTYFQNEAQLEKSRLLSDRFSAERPKGSFSTLEIQRTEQGDSAMYLCASREGTGNEKLFFGSGTQLSVL.

The chain is built from TRBV5-1 and TRBJ2-2; 10 bases map to TRBD1. Per germline, CDR1 SGHRS and CDR2 YFSETQ. The V and J ends lost 4 bases and 6 bases, in that order; junction bases with no gene match: 9. This CDR3 comprises 16 residues. The CDR3 spells CASSAWDRGNAGELFF. The CDR3 DNA reads as TGCGCCAGCAGCGCATGGGACAGGGGTAATGCCGGGGAGCTGTTTTTT.

The rearrangement links TRBV5-1 to TRBJ1-2; 8 bases agree with TRBD1. The CDR3 is 17 residues long. Unmatched junction bases numbered 14, after V lost 0 bases and J lost 7 bases. The germline V gene has CDR1 SGHRS and CDR2 YFSETQ. As DNA, the CDR3 is TGCGCCAGCAGCTTGGGGAGACAGGGGTTGGACGCAGTTGGCTACACCTTC. Translating gives CASSLGRQGLDAVGYTF. The full variable domain, its missing parts supplied by reference TRBV5-1 and TRBJ1-2, is KAGVTQTPRYLIKTRGQQVTLSCSPISGHRSVSWYQQTPGQGLQFLFEYFSETQRNKGNFPGRFSGRQFSNSRSEMNVSTLELGDSALYLCASSLGRQGLDAVGYTFGSGTRLTVV.